The text below deals with one T cell receptor beta chain. Its antigen is unknown. The sample carries other DNA sequences with the same CDR3. The CDR3 has 15 residues. Looked up from germline, CDR1 is SGDLS and CDR2 is YYNGEE. The V segment lost 1 base and the J segment 0 bases; nucleotides outside the gene matches: 1. The data belong to a study of shared clonotypes between healthy human individuals. The study's findings and limits: Although depth was large, rarefaction showed that sequencing of the sorted subsets was incomplete.

Only in-frame clones appear in the TCRdb table, and some are missing; sequencing was by immunoSEQ multiplex PCR. This table holds 2 million to 2.5 million clones, 85% to 95% found once. The rearrangement links TRBV9 to TRBJ2-1; 7 positions agree with TRBD2. The specimen was naive CD4+ T cells from PBMCs. Documented subset: CD45RA+ positively selected. The TCR sequence derives from a man aged 18 to 30 in good health. Some clones in this sample may be carry-over from other donors' samples. Written as DNA, the CDR3 is TGTGCCAGCAGCGTATCTAGCGGCTCCTACAATGAGCAGTTCTTC. Translated: CASSVSSGSYNEQFF.